This record covers a single T cell receptor beta chain. Its antigen is undetermined. Sequenced by immunoSEQ multiplex PCR; TCRdb stores in-frame clones only, minus some. The sample shows 10,000 to 13,000 clones, about 70% of them seen only once. Germline values: CDR1 SGDLS, CDR2 YYNGEE. CDR3 length equals 15 residues. The V and J ends lost 0 bases and 0 bases respectively, with 7 bases between them. The source of the sample is a study of CD4+ T cells in melanoma. Points from the study as a whole: In melanoma, neoantigen-specific CD4+ T cells reportedly differed in differentiation state. A reported correlation linked neoantigen-specific CD4+ T cells to CD8+, macrophage and B cell function.

Sample: cells from a culture (not recorded whether cultured in vitro). The chain has TRBV9 and TRBJ2-1, with TRBD2 as a possible D gene (5 bases). The clonotype originates from a human donor with melanoma. CDR3 in amino acids: CASSVDGDSYNEQFF. In DNA form, the CDR3 reads TGTGCCAGCAGCGTAGACGGGGACTCCTACAATGAGCAGTTCTTC.